This record concerns one T cell receptor beta chain sequence. It lacks a known antigen. The sample holds no much larger clone one base away, and base qualities are not on file. TCRbeta CDR3 regions were amplified from genomic DNA by means of the immunoSEQ Assay, a bias-controlled multiplex PCR. The published analysis was carried out like this. The number of nucleated cells in each sample was estimated by amplification of reference gene primers within the assay. To quantify the absolute abundance of each unique TCRbeta CDR3 rearrangement, sequence reads were collapsed and filtered. For each sample, productive Simpson clonality was calculated as the square root of Simpson's diversity index across productive rearrangements. Entries here come from immuneACCESS through TCRdb and include only in-frame sequences with V and J called. Some clones fail to appear in such tables; in the studies checked, an unresolved V gene covers under half of the shortfall, and the cause of the remainder is unknown. The V and J calls and clone size were taken over from that table, and D and trimming were inferred from the DNA. This sample has hundreds of thousands of clones in its table, and 80% to 90% of those were observed once. The top ten clones comprise under 0.3% of the sample.

This specimen belongs to a study of blood T cell repertoires in COVID-19 (dated by TCRdb to 2020 to 2022). As for the study more broadly: The collaborator samples originated in the United States, Italy and Spain and spanned the acute and convalescent phases of COVID-19. The material from the prospective study consisted of cDNA or gDNA derived from T cells, B-cell-depleted T cells, or PBMCs. Deeply sampled blood TCRbeta repertoires from subjects exposed to, actively infected with, or recovered from COVID-19 were included in the dataset. A freely available public database, intended as a resource for researchers studying the immune response to SARS-CoV-2, is where the repertoires were released. The samples were drawn from two sources: the first 160 participants of the ongoing ImmuneRACE study, and approximately 1,300 subjects contributed by 6 global collaborators. A de-identified subject ID, COVID-19 status, age in years and sex were almost always included in the sample metadata. Where available, HLA class I and class II types were taken from metadata supplied by the sample provider and were not determined by assay-based typing. Overall study outcomes, separate from this receptor: The amount of clinical and demographic metadata varied by source and participant and was provided uncurated.

The collaborating institutions used their own protocols to collect whole blood in K2EDTA tubes. For TCRbeta analysis, collaborators shipped samples as frozen whole blood, isolated PBMCs, or DNA extracted from either of those sample types. The receptor's source is a woman under 30 with acute or convalescent COVID-19. The sequenced sample consisted of peripheral blood.

The DNA reads TGTGCCAGCAGCGTAGGGGGACAGTTAGGTTCACCCCTCCACTTT. Its coded protein is CASSVGGQLGSPLHF. The rearrangement joined TRBV9 to TRBJ1-6; 7 of the junction bases match TRBD1. CDR1 and CDR2, looked up from the germline V gene, are SGDLS and YYNGEE. The CDR3, cysteine through phenylalanine, is 15 amino acids long. CDR3 DNA is the only sequence kept; it has 45 bases, read in frame from the first base. Trimming leaves V shorter by 0 bases and J shorter by 9 bases, with the junction holding 6 bases beyond the gene matches.